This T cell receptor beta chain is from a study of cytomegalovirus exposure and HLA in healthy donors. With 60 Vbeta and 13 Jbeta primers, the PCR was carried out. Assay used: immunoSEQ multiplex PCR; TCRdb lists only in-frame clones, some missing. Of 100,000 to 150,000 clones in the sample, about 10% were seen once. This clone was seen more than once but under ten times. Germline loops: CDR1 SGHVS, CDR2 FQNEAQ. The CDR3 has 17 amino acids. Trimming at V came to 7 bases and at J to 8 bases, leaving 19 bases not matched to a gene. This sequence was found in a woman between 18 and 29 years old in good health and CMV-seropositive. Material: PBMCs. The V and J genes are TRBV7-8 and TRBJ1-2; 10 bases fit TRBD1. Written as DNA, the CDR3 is TGTGCCAGCACCCACCGAAGGGGACAGGGGAACTATGAGGGCTACACCTTC. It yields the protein CASTHRRGQGNYEGYTF.